These 12 T cell receptor beta chains were sequenced from one sample in a study of PD-1 blockade in mismatch repair-deficient tumors (dated by TCRdb to the late 2010s). Library preparation used the immunoSEQ multiplex PCR assay. Entries here come from immuneACCESS through TCRdb and include only in-frame sequences with V and J called. Some clones fail to appear in such tables; in the studies checked, an unresolved V gene covers under half of the shortfall, and the cause of the remainder is unknown. This sample is represented by under 95,000 clones; approximately 81% of them were singletons. Clones ranked in the top ten supply less than 6% of the sample. The sequencing used peripheral blood, collected 44 weeks after starting pembrolizumab. The receptor source for this set is an adult with mismatch repair-deficient cancer.

The chain recombines TRBV2 with TRBJ2-3; D might be TRBD2 (6 bases). V lost 6 bases and J 6 bases, leaving 19 bases between the germline ends. This CDR3 is 15 amino acids long. CDR1 is SNHLY and CDR2 is FYNNEI in the germline V gene. Here the CDR3 reads CASRAQTRSFDTQYF. The CDR3 DNA follows: TGTGCCAGCAGAGCTCAGACTAGATCTTTCGATACGCAGTATTTT.

The chain joins TRBV29-1 to TRBJ1-2, with D perhaps TRBD1 (5 bases). The germline V gene has CDR1 SQVTM and CDR2 ANQGSEA. The CDR3 length is 12 residues. Trimming removed 0 bases from V and 7 bases from J, with 9 bases in between. The chain's CDR3 is CSVEEGTAGYTF. Written as DNA, the CDR3 is TGCAGCGTTGAAGAAGGGACGGCTGGCTACACCTTC.

The table lists this clone with a few counts. The rearrangement uses TRBV2 and TRBJ1-5, with a weak D call TRBD1 (5 bases). Germline V gene sequence: CDR1 SNHLY, CDR2 FYNNEI. The CDR3 spans 13 residues. The V end lost 8 bases, the J end lost 7 bases, and 15 bases lay between the germline ends. This CDR3 reads CASRLGQEQPQHF. The CDR3 DNA is TGTGCCAGCCGACTGGGGCAGGAGCAGCCCCAGCATTTT.

About this clone: Sequence at one end of the junction differs from germline and may be a read error. The chain carries TRBV7-7 and TRBJ2-2, with TRBD2 as a possible D gene (5 bases). Germline V gene sequence: CDR1 SSHAT, CDR2 FNYEAQ (reference sequence). The CDR3 is 12 residues long. The CDR3 loop reads CASTSEAGELFF. In DNA form, the CDR3 reads TGTGCTAGCACCTCGGAGGCCGGGGAGCTGTTTTTT.

This clone was detected only once. The chain recombines TRBV18 with TRBJ1-3; D is unclear. The V gene lost 5 bases and the J gene lost 6 bases, with 11 bases spanning the gap. CDR1 and CDR2 (germline): KGHSH, LQKENI. There are 13 residues in the CDR3. CDR3 nucleotides: TGTGCCAGCTCAACAACCTCGGAAAACACCATATATTTT. Its translation: CASSTTSENTIYF.

This chain connects TRBV19 to TRBJ2-7, with 11 bases lining up with TRBD2. V was pared by 5 bases and J by 2 bases, with 5 bases of the junction left unmatched. Germline CDR1 and CDR2: LNHDA and SQIVND (reference sequence). This CDR3 comprises 15 residues. The CDR3 bases are TGTGCCAGTAGTCAAGGGACTAGCGGAGCCTACGAGCAGTACTTC. Its protein is CASSQGTSGAYEQYF. Variable domain in full (rest from reference TRBV19 and TRBJ2-7): DGGITQSPKYLFRKEGQNVTLSCEQNLNHDAMYWYRQDPGQGLRLIYYSQIVNDFQKGDIAEGYSVSREKKESFPLTVTSAQKNPTAFYLCASSQGTSGAYEQYFGPGTRLTVT.

The chain combines TRBV29-1 with TRBJ2-1; D is possibly TRBD2 (6 bases). Germline CDR1 SQVTM, CDR2 ANQGSEA. V gave up 3 bases and J gave up 6 bases, with 9 bases separating them. This CDR3 contains 12 residues. The CDR3 here is CSVDEAGNEQFF. The CDR3, as DNA: TGCAGCGTTGACGAAGCGGGCAATGAGCAGTTCTTC.

This chain links TRBV5-8 with TRBJ2-7; 7 bases fit TRBD1. The germline CDR1 and CDR2 sequences are SGHTS and YDEGEE. The CDR3 has 14 amino acids. With V trimmed by 2 bases and J by 0 bases, 2 bases remained unmatched. CDR3: CASSLGGSSYEQYF. Written as DNA, the CDR3 is TGTGCCAGCAGCTTAGGGGGCAGCTCCTACGAGCAGTACTTC.

The chain has TRBV30 and TRBJ1-1; no firm D call. Trimming cost V 4 bases and J 3 bases, with 12 bases left between them. Germline-derived CDR1 and CDR2 are GTSNPN and SVGIG (reference sequence). The CDR3 totals 13 residues. CDR3 bases: TGTGCCTGGACGAGCAGGTCTGACACTGAAGCTTTCTTT. This gives the protein CAWTSRSDTEAFF.

The V call is TRBV9, the J call TRBJ1-5; TRBD1 matches 9 bases. The V segment lost 2 bases and the J segment 7 bases; nucleotides outside the gene matches: 7. This CDR3 is 15 amino acids long. Germline V CDR1 and CDR2: SGDLS, YYNGEE. For the CDR3, the DNA is TGTGCCAGCAGCGTCACAGGGGGCGCCGGGCAGCCCCAGCATTTT. This encodes CASSVTGGAGQPQHF.

This clone has a count of ten or more. This chain connects TRBV7-3 to TRBJ2-2; D is possibly TRBD1 (6 bases). CDR1 and CDR2 (germline): SGHTA, FQGTGA. This CDR3 has 15 residues. V was trimmed by 3 bases and J by 5 bases, leaving 13 bases between them. CDR3 protein: CASSLGAGITGELFF. CDR3 sequence (DNA): TGTGCCAGCAGCTTGGGGGCAGGGATTACCGGGGAGCTGTTTTTT.

Only one count was recorded for this clone. The chain joins TRBV4-2 to TRBJ1-1; TRBD1 matches at 7 bases. The trim removed 0 bases at V and 4 bases at J, leaving 11 bases unmatched. Germline CDR1 is LGHNA and CDR2 is YNFKEQ. There are 17 residues in the CDR3. DNA for the CDR3: TGTGCCAGCAGCCAAGATGGTACAGGGGACTGGAGCACTGAAGCTTTCTTT. This gives the protein CASSQDGTGDWSTEAFF.